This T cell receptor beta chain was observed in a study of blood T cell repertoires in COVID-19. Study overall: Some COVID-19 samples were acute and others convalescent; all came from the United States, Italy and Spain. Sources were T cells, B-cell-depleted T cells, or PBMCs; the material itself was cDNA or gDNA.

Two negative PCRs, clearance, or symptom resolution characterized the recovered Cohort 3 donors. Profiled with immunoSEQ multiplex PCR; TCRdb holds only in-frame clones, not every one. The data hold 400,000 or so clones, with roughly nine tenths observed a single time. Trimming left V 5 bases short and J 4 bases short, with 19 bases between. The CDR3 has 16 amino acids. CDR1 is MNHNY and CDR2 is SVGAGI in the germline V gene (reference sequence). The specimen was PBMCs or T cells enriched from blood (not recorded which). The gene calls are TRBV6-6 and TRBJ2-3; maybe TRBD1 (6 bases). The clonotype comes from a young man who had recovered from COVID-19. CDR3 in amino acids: CASSRRFRGTADTQYF. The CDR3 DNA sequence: TGTGCCAGCAGTCGACGGTTCAGGGGTACGGCAGATACGCAGTATTTT.